These T cell receptor beta chains were read from a single sample in a study of T-cell reconstitution after alpha-beta-depleted transplantation in children. MiXCR was run by TCRdb on the PCR reads, yielding one entry per CDR3 protein. Here the sample spans approximately 350,000 distinct CDR3 sequences, over 9% being singletons. Source: PBMCs from the stem cell graft donor, taken from the stem cell graft. The source is a human donor who donated a stem cell graft to a child with acute lymphoblastic leukemia. Each CDR3 is given without its conserved first and last residue.

v_call cdr3_aa
TRBV5-1 ASSPWTSGHTGELF
TRBV7-9 ASSLGDGDRVIQY
TRBV4-1 ASSQTLGGYSNQPQH
TRBV2 ASRDYTDTQY
TRBV7-2 ASRGTVEQY
TRBV5-1 ASSSGGALYNEQF
TRBV20-1 SVGQLAGANEQF
TRBV20-1 SARDAASGMGEQF
TRBV27 ASRGTLAGYWY
TRBV7-2 ASSLERNQPQH
TRBV7-3 ASSPRTANVLT
TRBV7-2 ASSLTTGRAYEQY
TRBV28 ASSRDRDSRGTDTQY
TRBV5-1 ASSPAAGPPNNSPLH
TRBV7-6 ASSLYGGRGSEAF
TRBV24-1 ATSELAGEQF
TRBV27 ASSLHSYGIENQPQH
TRBV29-1 SASGTGNPYEQY
TRBV5-8 ASSLRGTGTEAF
TRBV4-1 ASSPGLAGGTLYNEQF